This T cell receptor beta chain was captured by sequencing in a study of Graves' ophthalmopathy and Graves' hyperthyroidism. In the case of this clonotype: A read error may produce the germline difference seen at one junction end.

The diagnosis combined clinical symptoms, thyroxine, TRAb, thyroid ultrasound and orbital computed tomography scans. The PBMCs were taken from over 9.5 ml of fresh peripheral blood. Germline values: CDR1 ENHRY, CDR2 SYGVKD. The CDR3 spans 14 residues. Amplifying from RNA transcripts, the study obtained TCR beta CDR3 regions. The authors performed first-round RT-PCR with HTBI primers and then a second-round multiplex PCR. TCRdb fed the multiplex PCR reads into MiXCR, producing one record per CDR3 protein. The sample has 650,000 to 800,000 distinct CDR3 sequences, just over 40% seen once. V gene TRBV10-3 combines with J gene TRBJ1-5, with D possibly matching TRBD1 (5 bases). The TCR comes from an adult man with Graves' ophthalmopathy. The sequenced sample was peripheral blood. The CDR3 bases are TGTGCCAGCAGTTTATCGGGGGTATATCAGCCCCAGCATTTT. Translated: CASSLSGVYQPQHF.